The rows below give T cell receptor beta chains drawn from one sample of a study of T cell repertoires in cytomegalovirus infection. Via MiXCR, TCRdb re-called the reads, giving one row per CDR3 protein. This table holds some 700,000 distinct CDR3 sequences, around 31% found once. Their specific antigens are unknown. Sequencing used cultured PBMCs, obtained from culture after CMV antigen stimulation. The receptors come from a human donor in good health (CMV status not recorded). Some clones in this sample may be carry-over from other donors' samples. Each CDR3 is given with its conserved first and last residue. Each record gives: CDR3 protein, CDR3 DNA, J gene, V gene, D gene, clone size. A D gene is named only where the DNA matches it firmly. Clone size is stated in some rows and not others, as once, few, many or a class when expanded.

CDR3aa: CASSLEPNQPQHF
CDR3nt: TGTGCCAGCAGCTTGGAGCCCAATCAGCCCCAGCATTTT
j_gene: TRBJ1-5
v_gene: TRBV7-2
d_gene: .
abundance: many

CDR3aa: CAATEQGHSYNEQFF
CDR3nt: TGTGCCGCTACAGAACAGGGGCACTCCTACAATGAGCAGTTCTTC
j_gene: TRBJ2-1
v_gene: TRBV6-2/TRBV6-3
d_gene: TRBD1
abundance: .

CDR3aa: CSAATGTGGGYEQYF
CDR3nt: TGCAGTGCTGCAACCGGGACAGGGGGCGGATACGAGCAGTACTTC
j_gene: TRBJ2-7
v_gene: TRBV20-1
d_gene: TRBD1
abundance: .

CDR3aa: CGGTSGSSGTDTQYF
CDR3nt: TGTGGAGGGACTAGCGGGAGTTCTGGCACAGATACGCAGTATTTT
j_gene: TRBJ2-3
v_gene: TRBV19
d_gene: TRBD2
abundance: .

CDR3aa: CASSSGQGDYEQYF
CDR3nt: TGTGCCAGCTCATCGGGACAGGGTGACTACGAGCAGTACTTC
j_gene: TRBJ2-7
v_gene: TRBV18
d_gene: TRBD1
abundance: few

CDR3aa: CASSSHPESYNEQFF
CDR3nt: TGTGCCAGCAGCTCACACCCGGAAAGCTACAATGAGCAGTTCTTC
j_gene: TRBJ2-1
v_gene: TRBV11-2
d_gene: .
abundance: few

CDR3aa: CASSYPALTSGRFYEQYF
CDR3nt: TGTGCCAGCAGTTACCCCGCTTTGACTAGCGGGCGATTCTACGAGCAGTACTTC
j_gene: TRBJ2-7
v_gene: TRBV28
d_gene: TRBD2
abundance: few

CDR3aa: CASSPRDRGTGEVYEQYF
CDR3nt: TGTGCCAGCAGCCCGAGAGACAGGGGCACGGGAGAGGTCTACGAGCAGTACTTC
j_gene: TRBJ2-7
v_gene: TRBV7-9
d_gene: TRBD1
abundance: few

CDR3aa: CASSSTSGSMSAEQYF
CDR3nt: TGTGCCAGCAGCTCAACTAGCGGGAGTATGTCGGCCGAGCAGTACTTC
j_gene: TRBJ2-7
v_gene: TRBV7-2
d_gene: TRBD2
abundance: few

CDR3aa: CASSVTTGLPSNEQFF
CDR3nt: TGTGCCAGCAGCGTAACGACAGGGCTTCCTTCGAATGAGCAGTTCTTC
j_gene: TRBJ2-1
v_gene: TRBV7-9
d_gene: TRBD1
abundance: .

CDR3aa: CSVEGEGGTAYGYTF
CDR3nt: TGCAGCGTTGAAGGGGAGGGGGGTACGGCCTATGGCTACACCTTC
j_gene: TRBJ1-2
v_gene: TRBV29-1
d_gene: .
abundance: once

CDR3aa: CASSQDPSSGGYNEQFF
CDR3nt: TGCGCCAGCAGCCAAGATCCGAGTAGCGGGGGCTACAATGAGCAGTTCTTC
j_gene: TRBJ2-1
v_gene: TRBV4-1
d_gene: TRBD2
abundance: .

CDR3aa: CASKDNSRGYTF
CDR3nt: TGTGCCAGCAAAGACAACTCGAGAGGCTACACCTTC
j_gene: TRBJ1-2
v_gene: TRBV6-5
d_gene: .
abundance: few

CDR3aa: CASSASAQETQYF
CDR3nt: TGTGCCAGCAGTGCCTCGGCTCAAGAGACCCAGTACTTC
j_gene: TRBJ2-5
v_gene: TRBV28
d_gene: .
abundance: .

CDR3aa: CSARWGSDSYNSPLHF
CDR3nt: TGCAGTGCTAGATGGGGCAGTGACTCCTATAATTCACCCCTCCACTTT
j_gene: TRBJ1-6
v_gene: TRBV20-1
d_gene: .
abundance: .

CDR3aa: CASSLASSTWGGNEQFF
CDR3nt: TGCGCCAGCAGCTTGGCCTCTTCGACTTGGGGAGGCAATGAGCAGTTCTTC
j_gene: TRBJ2-1
v_gene: TRBV5-1
d_gene: .
abundance: .

CDR3aa: CASSYGLGRSYEQYF
CDR3nt: TGTGCCAGCAGCTATGGACTCGGGCGGTCCTACGAGCAGTACTTC
j_gene: TRBJ2-7
v_gene: TRBV7-6
d_gene: .
abundance: few

CDR3aa: CASSLGVIGGLTAFF
CDR3nt: TGTGCCAGCAGCTTAGGGGTCATCGGGGGCCTGACAGCTTTCTTT
j_gene: TRBJ1-1
v_gene: TRBV7-2
d_gene: .
abundance: many

CDR3aa: CASSAGREQYF
CDR3nt: TGTGCCAGCAGTGCGGGGAGGGAGCAGTACTTC
j_gene: TRBJ2-7
v_gene: TRBV6-6
d_gene: .
abundance: .

CDR3aa: CASSPGSSSADTQYF
CDR3nt: TGTGCCAGCAGCCCGGGCTCTAGCAGCGCAGATACGCAGTATTTT
j_gene: TRBJ2-3
v_gene: TRBV7-2
d_gene: .
abundance: few

CDR3aa: CASSPRARYNSPLHF
CDR3nt: TGCGCCAGCAGCCCTCGGGCCCGCTATAATTCACCCCTCCACTTT
j_gene: TRBJ1-6
v_gene: TRBV4-1
d_gene: .
abundance: .

CDR3aa: CASSISGASEQFF
CDR3nt: TGTGCCAGTAGTATCTCCGGGGCCAGCGAGCAGTTCTTC
j_gene: TRBJ2-1
v_gene: TRBV19
d_gene: .
abundance: .

CDR3aa: CSVGSAGGWGPTYNEQFF
CDR3nt: TGCAGCGTTGGGAGCGCAGGGGGATGGGGCCCAACCTACAATGAGCAGTTCTTC
j_gene: TRBJ2-1
v_gene: TRBV29-1
d_gene: TRBD1
abundance: .

CDR3aa: CASSISRDDIQYF
CDR3nt: TGTGCCAGCAGTATCTCGAGGGACGACATTCAGTACTTC
j_gene: TRBJ2-4
v_gene: TRBV12-3/TRBV12-4
d_gene: .
abundance: .

CDR3aa: CASSLVGPNEQFF
CDR3nt: TGTGCCAGCAGCTTAGTGGGGCCCAATGAGCAGTTCTTC
j_gene: TRBJ2-1
v_gene: TRBV5-4
d_gene: .
abundance: once